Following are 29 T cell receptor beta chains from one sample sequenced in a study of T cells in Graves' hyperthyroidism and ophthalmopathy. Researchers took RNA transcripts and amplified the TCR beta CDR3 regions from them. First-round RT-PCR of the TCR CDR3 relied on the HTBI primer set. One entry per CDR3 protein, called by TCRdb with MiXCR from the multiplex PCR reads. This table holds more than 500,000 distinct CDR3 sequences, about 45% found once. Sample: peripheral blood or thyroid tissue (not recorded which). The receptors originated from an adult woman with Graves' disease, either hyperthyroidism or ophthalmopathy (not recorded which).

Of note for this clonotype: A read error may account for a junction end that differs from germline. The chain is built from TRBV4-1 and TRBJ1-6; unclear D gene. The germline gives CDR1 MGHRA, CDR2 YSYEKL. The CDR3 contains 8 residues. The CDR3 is CASGQVDF. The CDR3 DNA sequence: TGCGCCAGCGGCCAAGTGGACTTT.

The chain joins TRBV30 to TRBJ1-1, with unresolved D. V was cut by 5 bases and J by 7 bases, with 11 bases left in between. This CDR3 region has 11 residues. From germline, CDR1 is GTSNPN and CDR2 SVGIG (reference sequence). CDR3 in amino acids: CAWLRGSEAFF. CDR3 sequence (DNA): TGTGCCTGGCTCCGGGGTAGTGAAGCTTTCTTT. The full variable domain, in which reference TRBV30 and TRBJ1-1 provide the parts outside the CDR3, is SQTIHQWPATLVQPVGSPLSLECTVEGTSNPNLYWYRQAAGRGLQLLFYSVGIGQISSEVPQNLSASRPQDRQFILSSKKLLLSDSGFYLCAWLRGSEAFFGQGTRLTVV.

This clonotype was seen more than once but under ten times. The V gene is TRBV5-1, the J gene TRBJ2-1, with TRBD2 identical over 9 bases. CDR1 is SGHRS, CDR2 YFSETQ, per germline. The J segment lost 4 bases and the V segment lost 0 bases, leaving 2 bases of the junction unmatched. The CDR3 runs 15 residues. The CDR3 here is CASSLELAGYNEQFF. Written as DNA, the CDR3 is TGCGCCAGCAGCTTGGAGCTAGCGGGGTACAATGAGCAGTTCTTC.

This CDR3 reads CASSHLAGGFYGYTF. DNA of the CDR3: TGCGCCAGCAGCCACTTAGCGGGAGGATTCTATGGCTACACCTTC. The chain uses TRBV4-3 and TRBJ1-2, with unresolved D. V lost 3 bases, J lost 4 bases, and 15 bases lay in between. The CDR3 consists of 15 residues. Germline V gene data show CDR1 as LGHNA and CDR2 as YSLEER.

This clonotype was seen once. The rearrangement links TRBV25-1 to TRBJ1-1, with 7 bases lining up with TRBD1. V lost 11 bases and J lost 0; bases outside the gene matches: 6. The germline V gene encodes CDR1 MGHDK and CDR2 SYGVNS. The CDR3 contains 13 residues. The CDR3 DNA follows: TGTGCCCAGCCGACAGGGTTGAACACTGAAGCTTTCTTT. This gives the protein CAQPTGLNTEAFF.

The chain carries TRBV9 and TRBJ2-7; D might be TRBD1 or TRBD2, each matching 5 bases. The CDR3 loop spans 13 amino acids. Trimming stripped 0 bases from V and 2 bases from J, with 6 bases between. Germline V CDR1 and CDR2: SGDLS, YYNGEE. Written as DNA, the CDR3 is TGTGCCAGCAGCGTAGGGGGGACCTACGAGCAGTACTTC. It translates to CASSVGGTYEQYF.

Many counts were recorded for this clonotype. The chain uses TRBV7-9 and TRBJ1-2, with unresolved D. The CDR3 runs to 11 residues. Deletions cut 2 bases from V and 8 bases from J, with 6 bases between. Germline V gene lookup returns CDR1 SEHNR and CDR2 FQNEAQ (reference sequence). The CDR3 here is CASSLTRGYTF. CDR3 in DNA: TGTGCCAGCAGCTTAACGAGGGGCTACACCTTC.

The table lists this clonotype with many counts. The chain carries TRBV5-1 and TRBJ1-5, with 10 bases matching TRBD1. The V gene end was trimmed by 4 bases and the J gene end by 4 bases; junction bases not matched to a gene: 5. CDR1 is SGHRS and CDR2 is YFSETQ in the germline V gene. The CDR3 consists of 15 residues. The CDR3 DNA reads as TGCGCCAGCAGCGAGGGACAGGGGAGGAATCAGCCCCAGCATTTT. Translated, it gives CASSEGQGRNQPQHF.

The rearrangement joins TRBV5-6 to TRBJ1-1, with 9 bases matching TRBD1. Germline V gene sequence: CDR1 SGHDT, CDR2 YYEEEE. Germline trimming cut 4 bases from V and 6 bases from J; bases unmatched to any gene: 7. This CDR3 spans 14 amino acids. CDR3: CASSSLDRGAEAFF. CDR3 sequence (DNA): TGTGCCAGCAGCAGCCTGGACAGGGGCGCTGAAGCTTTCTTT.

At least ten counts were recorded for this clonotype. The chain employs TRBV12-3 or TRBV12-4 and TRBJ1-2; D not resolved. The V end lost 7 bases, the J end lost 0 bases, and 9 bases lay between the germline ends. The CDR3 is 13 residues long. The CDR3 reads CASNIGTNYGYTF. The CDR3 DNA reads TGTGCCAGCAACATAGGAACTAACTATGGCTACACCTTC.

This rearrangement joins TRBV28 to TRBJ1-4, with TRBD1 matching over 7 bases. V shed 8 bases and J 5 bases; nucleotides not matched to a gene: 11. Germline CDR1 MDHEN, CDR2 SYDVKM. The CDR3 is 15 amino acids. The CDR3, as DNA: TGTGCCAGCGGAGTACGACAGGGAGGGAATGAAAAACTGTTTTTT. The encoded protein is CASGVRQGGNEKLFF.

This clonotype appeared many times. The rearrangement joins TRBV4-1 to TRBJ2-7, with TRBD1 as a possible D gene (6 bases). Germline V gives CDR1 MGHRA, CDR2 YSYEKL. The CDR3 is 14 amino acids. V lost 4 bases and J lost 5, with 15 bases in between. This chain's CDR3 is CASSLKGTRDEQYF. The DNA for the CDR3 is TGCGCCAGCAGCCTTAAGGGGACACGGGACGAGCAGTACTTC.

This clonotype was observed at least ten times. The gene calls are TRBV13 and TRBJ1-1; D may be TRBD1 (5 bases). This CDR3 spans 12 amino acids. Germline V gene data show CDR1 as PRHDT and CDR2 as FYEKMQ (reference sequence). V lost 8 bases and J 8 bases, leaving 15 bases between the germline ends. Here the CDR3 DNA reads TGTGCCAGCGGCCGGGGCCTGACAGAAGCTTTCTTT. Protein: CASGRGLTEAFF. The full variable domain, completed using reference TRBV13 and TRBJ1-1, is AAGVIQSPRHLIKEKRETATLKCYPIPRHDTVYWYQQGPGQDPQFLISFYEKMQSDKGSIPDRFSAQQFSDYHSELNMSSLELGDSALYFCASGRGLTEAFFGQGTRLTVV.

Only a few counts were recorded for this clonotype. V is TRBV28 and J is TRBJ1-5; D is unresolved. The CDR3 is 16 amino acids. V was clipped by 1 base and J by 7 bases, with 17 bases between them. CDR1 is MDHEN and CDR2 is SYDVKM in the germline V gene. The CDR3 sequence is CASSLLEKGLGQPQHF. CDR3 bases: TGTGCCAGCAGTTTATTGGAGAAGGGTTTGGGACAGCCCCAGCATTTT.

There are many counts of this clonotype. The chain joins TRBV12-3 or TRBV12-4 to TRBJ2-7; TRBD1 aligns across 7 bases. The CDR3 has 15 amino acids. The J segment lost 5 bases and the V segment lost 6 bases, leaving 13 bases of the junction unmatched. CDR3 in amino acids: CASSPLGGRGHEQYF. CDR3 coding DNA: TGTGCCAGCAGCCCCCTTGGGGGAAGGGGGCACGAGCAGTACTTC.

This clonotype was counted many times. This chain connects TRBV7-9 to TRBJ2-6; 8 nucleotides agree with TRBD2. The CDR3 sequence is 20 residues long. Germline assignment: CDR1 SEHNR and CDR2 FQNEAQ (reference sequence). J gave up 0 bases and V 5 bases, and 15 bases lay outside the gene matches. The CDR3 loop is CASSHRYTGGGASGANVLTF. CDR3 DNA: TGTGCCAGCAGCCACCGATACACCGGGGGGGGGGCCTCTGGGGCCAACGTCCTGACTTTC. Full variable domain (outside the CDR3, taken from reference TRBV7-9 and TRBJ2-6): DTGVSQNPRHKITKRGQNVTFRCDPISEHNRLYWYRQTLGQGPEFLTYFQNEAQLEKSRLLSDRFSAERPKGSFSTLEIQRTEQGDSAMYLCASSHRYTGGGASGANVLTFGAGSRLTVL.

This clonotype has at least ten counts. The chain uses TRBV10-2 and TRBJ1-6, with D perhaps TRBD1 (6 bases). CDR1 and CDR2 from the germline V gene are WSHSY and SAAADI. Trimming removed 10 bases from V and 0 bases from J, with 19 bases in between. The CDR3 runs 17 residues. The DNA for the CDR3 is TGCGCCACCAAACAGCAGGGGCCGAGCTCCTATAATTCACCCCTCCACTTT. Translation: CATKQQGPSSYNSPLHF.

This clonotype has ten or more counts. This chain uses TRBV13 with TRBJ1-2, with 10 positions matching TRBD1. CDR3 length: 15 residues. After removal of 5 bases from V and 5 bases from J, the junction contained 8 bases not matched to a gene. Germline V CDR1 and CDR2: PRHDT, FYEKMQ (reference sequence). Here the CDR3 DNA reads TGTGCCAGCAGCGCGCGGACAGGGGGACTTTATGGCTACACCTTC. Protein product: CASSARTGGLYGYTF.

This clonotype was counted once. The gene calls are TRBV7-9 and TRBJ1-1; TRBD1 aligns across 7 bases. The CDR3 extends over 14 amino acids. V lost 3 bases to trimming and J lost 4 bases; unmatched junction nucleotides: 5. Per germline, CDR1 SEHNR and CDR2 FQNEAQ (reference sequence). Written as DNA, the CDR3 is TGTGCCAGCAGCTTCTCAGGGGGGGTCACTGAAGCTTTCTTT. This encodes CASSFSGGVTEAFF.

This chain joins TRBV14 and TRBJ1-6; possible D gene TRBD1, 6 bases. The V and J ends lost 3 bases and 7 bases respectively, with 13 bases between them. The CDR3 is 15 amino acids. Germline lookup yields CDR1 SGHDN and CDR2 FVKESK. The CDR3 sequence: CASSHSGTRNSPLHF. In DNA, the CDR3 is TGTGCCAGCAGCCACTCCGGGACAAGAAATTCACCCCTCCACTTT. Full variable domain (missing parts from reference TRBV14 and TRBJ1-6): EAGVTQFPSHSVIEKGQTVTLRCDPISGHDNLYWYRRVMGKEIKFLLHFVKESKQDESGMPNNRFLAERTGGTYSTLKVQPAELEDSGVYFCASSHSGTRNSPLHFGNGTRLTVT.

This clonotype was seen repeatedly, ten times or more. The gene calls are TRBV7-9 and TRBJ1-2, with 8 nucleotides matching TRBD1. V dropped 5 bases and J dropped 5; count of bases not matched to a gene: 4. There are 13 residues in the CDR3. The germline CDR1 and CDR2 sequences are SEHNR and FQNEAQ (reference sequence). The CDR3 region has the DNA TGTGCCAGCAGCCTACAGGGGGTGTATGGCTACACCTTC. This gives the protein CASSLQGVYGYTF. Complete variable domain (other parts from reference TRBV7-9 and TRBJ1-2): DTGVSQNPRHKITKRGQNVTFRCDPISEHNRLYWYRQTLGQGPEFLTYFQNEAQLEKSRLLSDRFSAERPKGSFSTLEIQRTEQGDSAMYLCASSLQGVYGYTFGSGTRLTVV.

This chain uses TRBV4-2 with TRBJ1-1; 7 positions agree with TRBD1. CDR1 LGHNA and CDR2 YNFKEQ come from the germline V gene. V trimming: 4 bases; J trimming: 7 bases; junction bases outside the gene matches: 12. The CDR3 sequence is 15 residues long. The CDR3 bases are TGTGCCAGCAGCCCGGGGGGGACAGAGGCCATTGAAGCTTTCTTT. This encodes CASSPGGTEAIEAFF.

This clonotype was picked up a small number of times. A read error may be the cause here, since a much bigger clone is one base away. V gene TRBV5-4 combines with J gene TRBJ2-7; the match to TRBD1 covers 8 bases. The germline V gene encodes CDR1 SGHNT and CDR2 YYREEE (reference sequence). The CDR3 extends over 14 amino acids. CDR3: CAGSLNRGNYEQYF. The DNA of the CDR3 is TGTGCCGGCAGCTTAAACAGGGGGAACTACGAGCAGTACTTC.

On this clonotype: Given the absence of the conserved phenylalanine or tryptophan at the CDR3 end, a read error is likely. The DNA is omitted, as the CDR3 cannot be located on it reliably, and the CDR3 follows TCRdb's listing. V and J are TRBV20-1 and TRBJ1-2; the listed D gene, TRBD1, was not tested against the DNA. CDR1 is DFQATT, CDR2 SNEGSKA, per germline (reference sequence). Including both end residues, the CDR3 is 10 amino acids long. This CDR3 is CSASSGGASY.

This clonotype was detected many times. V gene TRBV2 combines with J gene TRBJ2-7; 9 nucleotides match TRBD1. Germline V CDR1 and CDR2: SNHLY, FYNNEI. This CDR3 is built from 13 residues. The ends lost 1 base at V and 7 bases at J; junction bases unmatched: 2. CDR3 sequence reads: CASSEETGGEQYF. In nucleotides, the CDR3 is TGTGCCAGCAGTGAAGAGACAGGGGGGGAGCAGTACTTC.

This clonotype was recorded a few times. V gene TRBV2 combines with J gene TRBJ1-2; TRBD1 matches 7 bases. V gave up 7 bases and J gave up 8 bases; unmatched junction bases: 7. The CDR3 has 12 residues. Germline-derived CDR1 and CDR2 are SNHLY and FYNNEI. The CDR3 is CASTDRGHGYTF. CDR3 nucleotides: TGTGCCAGCACCGATAGGGGGCACGGCTACACCTTC.

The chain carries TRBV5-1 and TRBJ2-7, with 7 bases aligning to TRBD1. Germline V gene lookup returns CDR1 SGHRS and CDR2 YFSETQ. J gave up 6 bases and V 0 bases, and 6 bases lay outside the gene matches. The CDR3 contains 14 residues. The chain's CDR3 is CASSLAGTAGEQYF. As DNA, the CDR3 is TGCGCCAGCAGCTTGGCGGGGACAGCCGGCGAGCAGTACTTC. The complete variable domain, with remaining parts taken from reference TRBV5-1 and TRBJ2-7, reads KAGVTQTPRYLIKTRGQQVTLSCSPISGHRSVSWYQQTPGQGLQFLFEYFSETQRNKGNFPGRFSGRQFSNSRSEMNVSTLELGDSALYLCASSLAGTAGEQYFGPGTRLTVT.

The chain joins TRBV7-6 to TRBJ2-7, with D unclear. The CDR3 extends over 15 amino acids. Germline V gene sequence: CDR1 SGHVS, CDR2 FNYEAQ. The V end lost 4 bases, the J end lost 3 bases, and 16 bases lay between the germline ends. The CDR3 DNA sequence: TGTGCCAGCAGCTACTCGACTCCCGGCCACTACGAGCAGTACTTC. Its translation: CASSYSTPGHYEQYF.

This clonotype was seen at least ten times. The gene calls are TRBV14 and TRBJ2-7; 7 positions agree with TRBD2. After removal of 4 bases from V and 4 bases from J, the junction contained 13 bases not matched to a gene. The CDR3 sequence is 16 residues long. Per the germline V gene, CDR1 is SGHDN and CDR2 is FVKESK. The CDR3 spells CASSPSWGEGLYEQYF. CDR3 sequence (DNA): TGTGCCAGCAGCCCCTCTTGGGGGGAGGGCCTTTACGAGCAGTACTTC.